Listed here are 29 T cell receptor beta chains from one sample, sequenced in a study of blood T cell repertoires in COVID-19. Sequenced by immunoSEQ multiplex PCR; TCRdb stores in-frame clones only, minus some. Of over 95,000 clones listed, approximately 90% are singletons. Specimen: peripheral blood. The source of these receptors is a woman aged 45 to 65 with acute or convalescent COVID-19.

In this sample, this clone turned up once. The chain links TRBV7-9 to TRBJ2-2; 10 bases line up with TRBD1. The CDR3 runs 15 residues. Germline-derived CDR1 and CDR2 are SEHNR and FQNEAQ (reference sequence). Trimming removed 6 bases from V and 6 bases from J; junction bases left unmatched: 7. CDR3 amino acids: CASSRTGGIAGELFF. The CDR3 bases are TGTGCCAGCAGTCGGACAGGGGGTATCGCCGGGGAGCTGTTTTTT.

This chain uses TRBV7-9 with TRBJ1-1; D ambiguous. The CDR3 has 13 residues. V was clipped by 4 bases and J by 3 bases, with 9 bases between them. Germline V lookup: CDR1 SEHNR, CDR2 FQNEAQ (reference sequence). The CDR3 DNA reads TGTGCCAGCAGCTCAGGTGCGTACACTGAAGCTTTCTTT. This sequence encodes CASSSGAYTEAFF. Variable domain in full (rest from reference TRBV7-9 and TRBJ1-1): DTGVSQNPRHKITKRGQNVTFRCDPISEHNRLYWYRQTLGQGPEFLTYFQNEAQLEKSRLLSDRFSAERPKGSFSTLEIQRTEQGDSAMYLCASSSGAYTEAFFGQGTRLTVV.

The J gene is TRBJ2-1, the V gene TRBV3-1 (or the pseudogene TRBV3-2); 14 bases align to TRBD2. The CDR3 is 19 residues long. J gave up 4 bases and V 5 bases, and 13 bases lay outside the gene matches. Germline CDR1 and CDR2: LGHDT and YNNKEL (reference sequence). The CDR3 loop is CASSELGLAGGEVYNEQFF. Here the CDR3 DNA reads TGTGCCAGCAGCGAGCTAGGACTAGCGGGAGGTGAGGTATACAATGAGCAGTTCTTC.

As DNA, the CDR3 is TGTGCCAGCAGCTTGGGACAGTCCCAGCCCCAGCATTTT. The encoded protein is CASSLGQSQPQHF. V and J are TRBV12-3 or TRBV12-4 and TRBJ1-5; TRBD1 aligns across 7 bases. The CDR3 loop spans 13 amino acids. V lost 6 bases to trimming and J lost 7 bases; unmatched junction nucleotides: 6.

The chain links TRBV7-9 to TRBJ2-3; 7 nucleotides align to TRBD2. Trimming removed 3 bases from V and 4 bases from J; junction bases left unmatched: 10. This CDR3 is built from 16 residues. Per germline, CDR1 SEHNR and CDR2 FQNEAQ (reference sequence). The CDR3 sequence: CASSFPGGSVADTQYF. For the CDR3, the DNA is TGTGCCAGCAGCTTCCCCGGCGGGAGTGTCGCAGATACGCAGTATTTT.

V gene TRBV18 combines with J gene TRBJ2-4, with a weak D call TRBD1 (8 bases). Germline values: CDR1 KGHSH, CDR2 LQKENI. The CDR3 length is 19 residues. The ends were cut back, 3 bases at V and 0 bases at J, with 21 bases in the middle. CDR3 protein: CASSPQQGGWTLAKNIQYF. For the CDR3, the DNA is TGTGCCAGCTCACCCCAACAGGGGGGGTGGACTCTAGCCAAAAACATTCAGTACTTC.

The CDR3 spells CASSYSNSQPQHF. The CDR3 DNA reads TGTGCCAGCAGTTACTCGAATAGTCAGCCCCAGCATTTT. The chain joins TRBV6-5 to TRBJ1-5; the D is unclear. The CDR3 is 13 amino acids. V lost 0 bases and J lost 6, with 6 bases in between. From germline, CDR1 is MNHEY and CDR2 SVGAGI.

This clone was seen once. J is TRBJ1-5 and V is TRBV6-5; TRBD1 is a possible D gene (5 bases). Trimming left V 4 bases short and J 3 bases short, with 10 bases between. CDR1 and CDR2 from the germline V gene are MNHEY and SVGAGI. This CDR3 is built from 14 residues. As DNA, the CDR3 is TGTGCCAGCAGTTCCGACAGTTCCAATCAGCCCCAGCATTTT. Protein product: CASSSDSSNQPQHF.

The chain couples TRBV2 to TRBJ2-2; possibly TRBD1 for D (5 bases). The CDR3 is 15 amino acids. Trimming left V 7 bases short and J 1 base short, with 13 bases between. CDR1 is SNHLY and CDR2 is FYNNEI in the germline V gene. DNA for the CDR3: TGTGCCAGCAAGGTAAATGGACAGAACACCGGGGAGCTGTTTTTT. Translating gives CASKVNGQNTGELFF.

Turning to this clone: A junction end diverges from the germline sequence, so it may reflect a read error. J is TRBJ1-4 and V is TRBV30; no firm D call. CDR3 length equals 14 residues. Germline CDR1 and CDR2: GTSNPN and SVGIG (reference sequence). The CDR3 DNA follows: TGTGCCTGGAGCGGGAAACGAACTAGTGAAAAACTGTTTTTT. It is translated as CAWSGKRTSEKLFF.

This clone was recorded only once. The chain employs TRBV5-1 and TRBJ1-3, with 10 bases fitting TRBD1. With V trimmed by 4 bases and J by 1 base, 5 bases remained unmatched. CDR3 length equals 16 residues. Germline loops: CDR1 SGHRS, CDR2 YFSETQ. Here the CDR3 reads CASSTGQGGSGNTIYF. For the CDR3, the DNA is TGCGCCAGCAGCACAGGACAGGGGGGATCTGGAAACACCATATATTTT. Variable domain in full (rest from reference TRBV5-1 and TRBJ1-3): KAGVTQTPRYLIKTRGQQVTLSCSPISGHRSVSWYQQTPGQGLQFLFEYFSETQRNKGNFPGRFSGRQFSNSRSEMNVSTLELGDSALYLCASSTGQGGSGNTIYFGEGSWLTVV.

J is TRBJ1-1 and V is TRBV30, with D possibly being TRBD1 (5 bases). CDR1 GTSNPN and CDR2 SVGIG come from the germline V gene (reference sequence). V gave up 3 bases and J gave up 7 bases, with 15 bases separating them. The CDR3 has 13 residues. As DNA, the CDR3 is TGTGCCTGGAGGTCAGGGTATATTGGTGAAGCTTTCTTT. As protein: CAWRSGYIGEAFF.

This clone was observed a single time. The chain combines TRBV27 with TRBJ1-2; TRBD1 is a possible D gene (6 bases). CDR1 is MNHEY and CDR2 is SMNVEV in the germline V gene (reference sequence). V lost 6 bases to trimming and J lost 1 base, with 21 bases between them. The CDR3 runs 17 residues. The CDR3 spells CASRSPLQGGDNYGYTF. DNA of the CDR3: TGTGCCAGCAGGTCCCCCTTACAGGGAGGGGATAACTATGGCTACACCTTC.

V gene TRBV3-1 (or the pseudogene TRBV3-2) combines with J gene TRBJ1-3; 7 bases line up with TRBD1. J gave up 2 bases and V 3 bases, and 10 bases lay outside the gene matches. The CDR3 runs 17 residues. The germline V gene encodes CDR1 LGHDT and CDR2 YNNKEL (reference sequence). The CDR3 is CASSHSLDRVTGNTIYF. As DNA, the CDR3 is TGTGCCAGCAGCCATTCCCTAGACAGGGTTACTGGAAACACCATATATTTT.

V usage is TRBV6-5 and J usage is TRBJ1-1, with D maybe TRBD1 (6 bases). CDR3 length: 14 amino acids. The germline V gene has CDR1 MNHEY and CDR2 SVGAGI. V was trimmed by 0 bases and J by 4 bases, leaving 9 bases between them. The CDR3 DNA sequence: TGTGCCAGCAGTTACTCGGACAGTTTCACTGAAGCTTTCTTT. Translated, it gives CASSYSDSFTEAFF.

This clone is a singleton in its sample. The gene calls are TRBV15 and TRBJ1-6; D is unclear. V lost 4 bases, J lost 7 bases, and 14 bases lay in between. Germline assignment: CDR1 LNHNV and CDR2 YYDKDF (reference sequence). This CDR3 has 15 residues. In DNA form, the CDR3 reads TGTGCCACCAGCATCACAACGGGAGTAAATTCACCCCTCCACTTT. Its protein is CATSITTGVNSPLHF.

The chain recombines TRBV2 with TRBJ2-3; 9 bases align to TRBD2. The CDR3 totals 14 residues. Germline V gene sequence: CDR1 SNHLY, CDR2 FYNNEI. V lost 8 bases to trimming and J lost 1 base; unmatched junction nucleotides: 4. CDR3 sequence: CASGAGGGTDTQYF. Written as DNA, the CDR3 is TGTGCCAGCGGGGCGGGAGGGGGCACAGATACGCAGTATTTT.

The chain uses TRBV2 and TRBJ2-7; D is unclear. V was shortened by 2 bases and J by 4 bases, with 3 bases between the two germline ends. Germline V gene data show CDR1 as SNHLY and CDR2 as FYNNEI. This CDR3 contains 11 residues. Written as DNA, the CDR3 is TGTGCCAGCAGTGAACCTTACGAGCAGTACTTC. It encodes CASSEPYEQYF. Together with reference TRBV2 and TRBJ2-7, the CDR3 gives the full variable domain: EPEVTQTPSHQVTQMGQEVILRCVPISNHLYFYWYRQILGQKVEFLVSFYNNEISEKSEIFDDQFSVERPDGSNFTLKIRSTKLEDSAMYFCASSEPYEQYFGPGTRLTVT.

The chain recombines TRBV5-4 with TRBJ1-2, with a tentative D call TRBD1 (5 bases). Trimming cost V 4 bases and J 0 bases, with 13 bases left between them. This CDR3 comprises 15 residues. In germline, CDR1 is SGHNT, CDR2 YYREEE (reference sequence). The chain's CDR3 is CASSPDSLANYGYTF. The CDR3 region has the DNA TGTGCCAGCAGCCCAGACAGTCTAGCTAACTATGGCTACACCTTC.

The rearrangement uses TRBV5-1 and TRBJ2-7; 7 bases map to TRBD2. Germline CDR1 is SGHRS and CDR2 is YFSETQ. The CDR3 has 22 amino acids. V shed 0 bases, J shed 0 bases, and the junction held 24 bases outside the gene matches. CDR3 in DNA: TGCGCCAGCAGCTTGGACATCCGGTTTGGTTACACCGGGACTAACACCTCCTACGAGCAGTACTTC. This sequence encodes CASSLDIRFGYTGTNTSYEQYF.

In this sample, this clone turned up a few times. The chain uses TRBV2 and TRBJ2-1, with D tentatively TRBD2 (5 bases). The CDR3 is 11 amino acids. The germline V gene has CDR1 SNHLY and CDR2 FYNNEI. The DNA for the CDR3 is TGTGCAGGTCGGGACTACAATGAGCAGTTCTTC. Its translation is CAGRDYNEQFF.

V gene TRBV6-5 combines with J gene TRBJ2-2; no clear D gene. This CDR3 region has 14 residues. CDR1 is MNHEY, CDR2 SVGAGI, per germline. Deletions cut 0 bases from V and 6 bases from J, with 8 bases between. The CDR3 sequence: CASSYSFVSGELFF. CDR3 coding DNA: TGTGCCAGCAGTTACTCATTCGTCTCCGGGGAGCTGTTTTTT.

The rearrangement uses TRBV7-6 and TRBJ2-1; D is possibly TRBD2 (5 bases). CDR3 length: 15 residues. Trimming removed 4 bases at V and 1 base at J, with 11 bases between. The germline gives CDR1 SGHVS, CDR2 FNYEAQ. CDR3 region: CASSSSGASYNEQFF. As DNA, the CDR3 is TGTGCCAGCAGCTCGAGCGGAGCTTCCTACAATGAGCAGTTCTTC.

This sequence joins TRBV2 and TRBJ1-2, with a possible D match to TRBD1 (5 bases). Between the trimmed V and J ends, which lost 4 bases and 7 bases, there was a span of 10 bases. Germline CDR1 SNHLY, CDR2 FYNNEI. The CDR3 runs 12 residues. DNA for the CDR3: TGTGCCAGCAGTGGACGTGGGGCTGGCTACACCTTC. This codes for CASSGRGAGYTF.

The rearrangement joins TRBV30 to TRBJ1-3; D is uncertain. The V gene's germline CDR1 is GTSNPN and CDR2 SVGIG (reference sequence). Trimming stripped 0 bases from V and 4 bases from J, with 4 bases between. CDR3 length equals 12 residues. The CDR3: CAWSVLGNTIYF. Here the CDR3 DNA reads TGTGCCTGGAGTGTTCTGGGAAACACCATATATTTT.

The rearrangement uses TRBV20-1 and TRBJ2-5; D is uncertain. The CDR3 extends over 11 amino acids. V shed 1 base and J shed 4 bases, with 4 bases lying between them. Germline V gene data show CDR1 as DFQATT and CDR2 as SNEGSKA (reference sequence). This CDR3 reads CSARVSETQYF. The CDR3 DNA reads as TGCAGTGCTAGAGTATCAGAGACCCAGTACTTC.

CDR3: CASSPIGGELFF. The CDR3 nucleotides read TGTGCCAGCAGTCCCATCGGCGGGGAGCTGTTTTTT. This chain uses TRBV28 with TRBJ2-2; D uncertain. Germline-derived CDR1 and CDR2 are MDHEN and SYDVKM. V lost 5 bases and J lost 7, with 8 bases in between. This CDR3 spans 12 amino acids. Combining the CDR3 with reference TRBV28 and TRBJ2-2 gives the whole variable domain DVKVTQSSRYLVKRTGEKVFLECVQDMDHENMFWYRQDPGLGLRLIYFSYDVKMKEKGDIPEGYSVSREKKERFSLILESASTNQTSMYLCASSPIGGELFFGEGSRLTVL.

The gene calls are TRBV5-1 and TRBJ2-7; TRBD2 agrees at 10 bases. J lost 0 bases, V lost 0 bases, and 6 bases had no gene match. The CDR3 spans 17 residues. In germline, CDR1 is SGHRS, CDR2 YFSETQ. CDR3 in DNA: TGCGCCAGCAGCTTGGAAGGAGTAGCGGGGGGCTCCTACGAGCAGTACTTC. It encodes CASSLEGVAGGSYEQYF.

The chain carries TRBV7-2 and TRBJ1-1; a possible D gene is TRBD1 (6 bases). Trimming removed 1 base from V and 3 bases from J, with 15 bases in between. Germline-derived CDR1 and CDR2 are SGHTA and FQGNSA. This CDR3 region has 16 residues. The CDR3 sequence is CASSLGWGRRDTEAFF. The CDR3 DNA is TGTGCCAGCAGCTTAGGCTGGGGGCGCAGGGACACTGAAGCTTTCTTT. Full variable domain (missing parts from reference TRBV7-2 and TRBJ1-1): GAGVSQSPSNKVTEKGKDVELRCDPISGHTALYWYRQSLGQGLEFLIYFQGNSAPDKSGLPSDRFSAERTGGSVSTLTIQRTQQEDSAVYLCASSLGWGRRDTEAFFGQGTRLTVV.